The 16 T cell receptor beta chains below come from one sample, sequenced in a study of T-cell memory formation after mild COVID-19 (dated by TCRdb to about 2021). The receptor library was made with 5' RACE. The instrument given in TCRdb is Illumina NovaSeq 6000. The public reads were run again by TCRdb, first through fastp at Q25 and then through MiXCR, and only productive beta chains were kept. One record per CDR3 amino acid sequence lists the most common genes and DNA. The sample table contains approximately 390,000 distinct CDR3 sequences; only one count was recorded for 16% of them. The ten biggest clones cover 20% to 25% of the sample. The sequenced material came from PBMCs or a T cell subset sorted from them (not recorded which). Every receptor here comes from a man younger than 35 who had mild COVID-19 (a few samples of this study predate the infection). The sample titles of this study are shuffled in the database, so cell type and time point are left out; the donor was told from shared clones.

In this sample, this clonotype turned up a few times. This chain links TRBV6-6 with TRBJ1-1; D call uncertain. Germline V gene lookup returns CDR1 MNHNY and CDR2 SVGAGI (reference sequence). The CDR3 totals 13 residues. V dropped 5 bases and J dropped 5 bases, with 12 bases sitting between them. CDR3 nucleotides: TGTGCCAGCAGTGAGTATCCGGGGACTGAAGCTTTCTTT. Its translation is CASSEYPGTEAFF.

This clonotype was recorded many times. This sequence joins TRBV12-3 or TRBV12-4 and TRBJ1-2, with D possibly being TRBD1 (5 bases). V lost 2 bases and J 6 bases, leaving 10 bases between the germline ends. CDR3 length equals 13 residues. CDR3 coding DNA: TGTGCCAGCAGTTTACGACAGTGGAATGGCTACACCTTC. Encoded protein: CASSLRQWNGYTF.

The chain joins TRBV7-2 to TRBJ2-2; TRBD2 matches 8 bases. Germline V gene lookup returns CDR1 SGHTA and CDR2 FQGNSA. V lost 6 bases and J lost 7; bases outside the gene matches: 7. The CDR3 consists of 14 residues. CDR3 DNA: TGTGCCAGCAGAATCAGCGGGGGAGGCGGGGAGCTGTTTTTT. Its translation is CASRISGGGGELFF.

This clonotype was seen a few times. V and J are TRBV7-9 and TRBJ2-5, with D possibly called TRBD1 or TRBD2 (5 bases each). This CDR3 is 12 amino acids long. The ends were cut back, 11 bases at V and 4 bases at J, with 14 bases in the middle. Germline loops: CDR1 SEHNR, CDR2 FQNEAQ (reference sequence). The CDR3 loop reads CASRQGRETQYF. CDR3 coding DNA: TGTGCCTCACGGCAGGGACGAGAGACCCAGTACTTC.

This clonotype was seen a few times. The chain is built from TRBV27 and TRBJ2-4; 7 bases are a match to TRBD2. Trimming at V came to 6 bases and at J to 6 bases, leaving 11 bases not matched to a gene. Germline V gene sequence: CDR1 MNHEY, CDR2 SMNVEV (reference sequence). The CDR3 is made up of 15 amino acids. In DNA form, the CDR3 reads TGTGCCAGCAGGGCTAGCGGACCGAGGGGAAACATTCAGTACTTC. Encoded protein: CASRASGPRGNIQYF.

This clonotype occurred a few times. The DNA for the CDR3 is TGTGCCAGCAGCTTAAGGAACACCATATATTTT. Translating it yields CASSLRNTIYF. This chain links TRBV7-9 with TRBJ1-3; no definite D call. The CDR3 length is 11 residues. The V and J ends lost 2 bases and 7 bases respectively, with 3 bases between them. The germline gives CDR1 SEHNR, CDR2 FQNEAQ (reference sequence).

The J gene is TRBJ2-3, the V gene TRBV6-6; a possible D gene is TRBD1 (5 bases). Germline lookup yields CDR1 MNHNY and CDR2 SVGAGI (reference sequence). The CDR3 is made up of 15 amino acids. The V end was cut by 1 base, the J end by 2 bases, with 10 bases between. The CDR3 bases are TGTGCCAGCAGTTACTGGCCAGGGCTCACAGATACGCAGTATTTT. Encoded protein: CASSYWPGLTDTQYF.

The V gene is TRBV20-1, the J gene TRBJ2-3; D might be TRBD1 or TRBD2, each matching 5 bases. The CDR3 length is 16 residues. Trimming left V 0 bases short and J 1 base short, with 14 bases between. Germline CDR1 is DFQATT and CDR2 is SNEGSKA (reference sequence). The CDR3 sequence is CSARDDEGDGTDTQYF. The CDR3 nucleotides are TGCAGTGCTAGAGATGACGAAGGGGACGGCACAGATACGCAGTATTTT.

The chain is built from TRBV10-3 and TRBJ2-3, with D unresolved. This CDR3 contains 11 residues. The V gene's germline CDR1 is ENHRY and CDR2 SYGVKD. Trimming took 6 bases from V and 4 from J, leaving 5 bases between them. CDR3 nucleotide sequence: TGTGCCATCAGGGGTGCAGATACGCAGTATTTT. Translating it yields CAIRGADTQYF.

This chain joins TRBV12-3 or TRBV12-4 and TRBJ2-1; 7 bases fit TRBD2. CDR3 length: 15 residues. J gave up 5 bases and V 0 bases, and 4 bases lay outside the gene matches. CDR3 in DNA: TGTGCCAGCAGTTTAGCGACTAGCTTCCACAATGAGCAGTTCTTC. It specifies CASSLATSFHNEQFF.

This CDR3 is CASSIAGSTEAFF. The CDR3, as DNA: TGTGCCAGTAGTATAGCAGGGAGCACTGAAGCTTTCTTT. The rearrangement uses TRBV19 and TRBJ1-1; D is perhaps TRBD1 (5 bases). The CDR3 contains 13 residues. V lost 1 base and J lost 4, with 7 bases in between. Germline V gene sequence: CDR1 LNHDA, CDR2 SQIVND (reference sequence).

The V and J genes are TRBV20-1 and TRBJ2-7, with 9 bases identical to TRBD2. The CDR3 extends over 15 amino acids. The trim removed 1 base at V and 3 bases at J, leaving 7 bases unmatched. Germline V lookup: CDR1 DFQATT, CDR2 SNEGSKA (reference sequence). The CDR3 loop is CSARGGLAPLYEQYV. CDR3 coding DNA: TGCAGTGCTAGAGGGGGACTAGCCCCTCTCTACGAGCAGTACGTC.

The chain joins TRBV11-2 to TRBJ1-1; D gene uncertain. The CDR3 is made up of 14 amino acids. The V gene's germline CDR1 is SGHAT and CDR2 FQNNGV. Trimming removed 3 bases from V and 2 bases from J, with 10 bases in between. The CDR3 DNA follows: TGTGCCAGCAGCTTCGGGCTGCGTAACACTGAAGCTTTCTTT. Translation: CASSFGLRNTEAFF.

This clonotype was observed many times. The chain has TRBV6-5 and TRBJ2-5, with TRBD2 matching 11 bases. This CDR3 is 18 amino acids long. Germline V gene lookup returns CDR1 MNHEY and CDR2 SVGAGI. V lost 0 bases and J lost 2; bases outside the gene matches: 8. CDR3 nucleotides: TGTGCCAGCAGTTACTCGTCTAGCGGGGGGCTCTCTCAAGAGACCCAGTACTTC. Encoded protein: CASSYSSSGGLSQETQYF.

In its sample, this clonotype was seen once. This sequence joins TRBV9 and TRBJ2-1; tentative D call: TRBD2 (5 bases). V lost 3 bases and J lost 8, with 27 bases in between. Germline-derived CDR1 and CDR2 are SGDLS and YYNGEE. The CDR3 covers 18 residues. CDR3 in amino acids: CASSGDPETGGPLDEQFF. In nucleotides, the CDR3 is TGTGCCAGCAGCGGAGACCCTGAGACTGGAGGCCCCTTGGATGAGCAGTTCTTC.

The V call is TRBV28, the J call TRBJ2-7; tentatively, D is TRBD1 (6 bases). With 6 bases removed from V and 1 base from J, the gap between germline ends came to 28 bases. The CDR3 loop spans 19 amino acids. CDR1 is MDHEN and CDR2 is SYDVKM in the germline V gene. The CDR3 is CASSRTGTLDLTGSYEQYV. The CDR3 coding sequence is TGTGCCAGCAGCCGCACCGGGACATTAGATCTGACTGGTTCCTACGAGCAGTACGTC.